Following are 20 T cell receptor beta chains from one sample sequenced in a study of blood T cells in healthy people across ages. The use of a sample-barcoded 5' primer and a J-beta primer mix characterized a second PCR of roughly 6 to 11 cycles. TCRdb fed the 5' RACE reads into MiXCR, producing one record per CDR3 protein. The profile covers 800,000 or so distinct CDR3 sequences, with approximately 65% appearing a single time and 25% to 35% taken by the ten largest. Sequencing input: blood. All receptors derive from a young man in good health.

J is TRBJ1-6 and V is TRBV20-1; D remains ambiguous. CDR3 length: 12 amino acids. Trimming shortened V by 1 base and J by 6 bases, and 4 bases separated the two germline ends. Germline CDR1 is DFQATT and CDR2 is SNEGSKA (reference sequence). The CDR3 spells CSARASNSPLHF. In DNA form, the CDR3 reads TGCAGTGCTAGAGCCAGTAATTCACCCCTCCACTTT.

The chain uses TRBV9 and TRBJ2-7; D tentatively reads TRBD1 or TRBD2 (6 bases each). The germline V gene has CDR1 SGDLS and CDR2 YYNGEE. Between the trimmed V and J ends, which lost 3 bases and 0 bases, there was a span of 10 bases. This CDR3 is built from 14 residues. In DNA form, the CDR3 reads TGTGCCAGCAGCGCGGGGGACAACTCCTACGAGCAGTACTTC. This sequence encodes CASSAGDNSYEQYF.

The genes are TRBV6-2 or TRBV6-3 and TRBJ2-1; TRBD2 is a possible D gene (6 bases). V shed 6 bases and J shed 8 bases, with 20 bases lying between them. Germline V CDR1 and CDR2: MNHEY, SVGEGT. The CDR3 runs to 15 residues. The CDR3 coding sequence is TGTGCCAGCAGCTCCCAGGGATGGAGGGATGATGAGCAGTTCTTC. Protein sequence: CASSSQGWRDDEQFF.

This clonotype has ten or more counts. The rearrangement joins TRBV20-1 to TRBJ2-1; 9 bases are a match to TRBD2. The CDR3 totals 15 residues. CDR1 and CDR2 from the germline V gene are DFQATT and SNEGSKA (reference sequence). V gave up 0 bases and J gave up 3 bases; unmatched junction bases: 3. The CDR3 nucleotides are TGCAGTGCTAGAGAGGTGACTAGCGGCTACAATGAGCAGTTCTTC. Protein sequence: CSAREVTSGYNEQFF.

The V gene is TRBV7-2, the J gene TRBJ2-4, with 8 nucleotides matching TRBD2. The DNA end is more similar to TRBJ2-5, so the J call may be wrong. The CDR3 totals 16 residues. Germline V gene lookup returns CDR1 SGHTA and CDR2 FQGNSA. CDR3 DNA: TGTGCCAGCAGCTTAATGGGCGGGGGGACCCAAGAGACCCAGTACTTC. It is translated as CASSLMGGGTQETQYF.

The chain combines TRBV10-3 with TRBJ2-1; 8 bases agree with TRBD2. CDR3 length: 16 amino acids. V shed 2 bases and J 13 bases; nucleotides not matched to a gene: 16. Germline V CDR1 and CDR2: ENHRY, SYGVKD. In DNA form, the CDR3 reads TGTGCCATCAGTGAGGGCCAGCGGGGGACACGTGAGACCCAGTTCTTC. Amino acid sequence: CAISEGQRGTRETQFF.

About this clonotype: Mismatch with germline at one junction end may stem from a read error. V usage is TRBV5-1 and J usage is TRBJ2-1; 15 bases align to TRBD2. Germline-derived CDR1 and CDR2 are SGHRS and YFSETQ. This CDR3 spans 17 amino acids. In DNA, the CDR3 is TGCGCCAGCAGCTCGTACGGACTAGCGGGGGGGTCCAATAAGCAGTTCTTC. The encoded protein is CASSSYGLAGGSNKQFF. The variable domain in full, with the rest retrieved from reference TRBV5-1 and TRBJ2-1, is KAGVTQTPRYLIKTRGQQVTLSCSPISGHRSVSWYQQTPGQGLQFLFEYFSETQRNKGNFPGRFSGRQFSNSRSEMNVSTLELGDSALYLCASSSYGLAGGSNKQFFGPGTRLTVL.

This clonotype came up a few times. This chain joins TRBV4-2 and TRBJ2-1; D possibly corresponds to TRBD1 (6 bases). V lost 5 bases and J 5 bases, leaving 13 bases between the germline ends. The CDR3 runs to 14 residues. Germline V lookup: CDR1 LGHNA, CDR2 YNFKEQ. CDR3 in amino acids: CASSFLNRDNEQFF. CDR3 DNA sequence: TGTGCCAGCAGCTTTCTGAACAGGGACAATGAGCAGTTCTTC.

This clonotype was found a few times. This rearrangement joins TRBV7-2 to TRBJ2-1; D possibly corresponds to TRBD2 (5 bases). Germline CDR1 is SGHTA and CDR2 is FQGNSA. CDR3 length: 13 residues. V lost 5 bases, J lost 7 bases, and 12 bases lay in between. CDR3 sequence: CASSPGLGNEQFF. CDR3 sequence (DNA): TGTGCCAGCAGCCCCGGACTTGGTAATGAGCAGTTCTTC.

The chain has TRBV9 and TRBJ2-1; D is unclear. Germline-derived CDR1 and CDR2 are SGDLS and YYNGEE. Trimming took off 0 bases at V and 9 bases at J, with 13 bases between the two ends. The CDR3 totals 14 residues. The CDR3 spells CASSVAQVEGEQFF. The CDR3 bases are TGTGCCAGCAGCGTAGCTCAAGTGGAAGGTGAGCAGTTCTTC.

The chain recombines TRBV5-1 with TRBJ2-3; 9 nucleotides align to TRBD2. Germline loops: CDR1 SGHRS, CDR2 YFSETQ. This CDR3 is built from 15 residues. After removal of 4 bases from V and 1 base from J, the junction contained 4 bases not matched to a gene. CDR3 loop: CASSISGGGTDTQYF. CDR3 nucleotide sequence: TGCGCCAGCAGCATTAGCGGGGGCGGCACAGATACGCAGTATTTT.

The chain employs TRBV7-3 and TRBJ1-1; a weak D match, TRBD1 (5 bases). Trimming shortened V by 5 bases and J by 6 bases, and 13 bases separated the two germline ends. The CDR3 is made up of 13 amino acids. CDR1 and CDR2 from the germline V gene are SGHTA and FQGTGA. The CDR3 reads CASSPQGVAEAFF. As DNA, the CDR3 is TGTGCCAGCAGCCCCCAAGGGGTGGCTGAAGCTTTCTTT.

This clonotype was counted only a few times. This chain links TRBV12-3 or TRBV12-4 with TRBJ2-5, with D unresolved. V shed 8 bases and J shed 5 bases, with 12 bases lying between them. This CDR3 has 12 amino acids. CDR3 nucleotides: TGTGCCAGCTGCTCCCCTGGGGAGACCCAGTACTTC. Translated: CASCSPGETQYF.

CDR3 nucleotide sequence: TGCAGTGCTAGAGATGAGACTAGCAACGAGCAGTACTTC. Translation gives CSARDETSNEQYF. This chain uses TRBV20-1 with TRBJ2-7; 7 nucleotides line up with TRBD2. Germline loops: CDR1 DFQATT, CDR2 SNEGSKA (reference sequence). The CDR3 extends over 13 amino acids. V lost 0 bases, J lost 5 bases, and 4 bases stayed unmatched.

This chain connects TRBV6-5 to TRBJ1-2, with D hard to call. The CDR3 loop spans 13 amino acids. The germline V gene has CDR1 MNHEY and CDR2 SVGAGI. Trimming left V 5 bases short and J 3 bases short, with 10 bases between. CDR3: CASSPSVYYGYTF. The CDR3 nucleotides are TGTGCCAGCAGTCCCTCCGTCTACTATGGCTACACCTTC.

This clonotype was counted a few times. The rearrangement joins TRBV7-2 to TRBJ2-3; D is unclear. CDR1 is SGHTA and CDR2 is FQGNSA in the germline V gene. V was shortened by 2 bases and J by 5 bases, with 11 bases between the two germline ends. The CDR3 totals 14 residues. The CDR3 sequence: CASSLTGGKDTQYF. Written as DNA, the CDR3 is TGTGCCAGCAGCTTAACTGGTGGGAAAGATACGCAGTATTTT.

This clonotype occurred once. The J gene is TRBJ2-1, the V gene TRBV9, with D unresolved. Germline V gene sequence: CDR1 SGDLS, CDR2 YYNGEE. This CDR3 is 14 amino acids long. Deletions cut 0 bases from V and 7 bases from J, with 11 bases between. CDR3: CASSVGVGANEQFF. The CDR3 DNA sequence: TGTGCCAGCAGCGTAGGGGTCGGTGCTAATGAGCAGTTCTTC.

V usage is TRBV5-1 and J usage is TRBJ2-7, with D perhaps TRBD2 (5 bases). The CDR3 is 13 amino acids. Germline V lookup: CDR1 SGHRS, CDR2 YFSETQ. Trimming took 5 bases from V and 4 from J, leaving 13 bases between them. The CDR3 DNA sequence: TGCGCCAGCAGGATGGGGAGCGGATACGAGCAGTACTTC. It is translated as CASRMGSGYEQYF.

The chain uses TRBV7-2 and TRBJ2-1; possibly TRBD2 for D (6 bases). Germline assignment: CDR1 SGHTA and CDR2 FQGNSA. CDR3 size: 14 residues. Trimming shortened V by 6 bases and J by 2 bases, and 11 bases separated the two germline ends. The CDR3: CASSRDSTYNEQFF. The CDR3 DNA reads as TGTGCCAGCAGTCGGGACTCAACCTACAATGAGCAGTTCTTC.

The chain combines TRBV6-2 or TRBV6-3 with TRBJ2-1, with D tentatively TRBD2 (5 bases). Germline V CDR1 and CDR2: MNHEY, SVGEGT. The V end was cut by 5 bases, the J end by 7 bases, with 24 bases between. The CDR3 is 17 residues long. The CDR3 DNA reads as TGTGCCAGCAGTCCCCTCGGCCTAGCCCCCGAGGATAATGAGCAGTTCTTC. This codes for CASSPLGLAPEDNEQFF.